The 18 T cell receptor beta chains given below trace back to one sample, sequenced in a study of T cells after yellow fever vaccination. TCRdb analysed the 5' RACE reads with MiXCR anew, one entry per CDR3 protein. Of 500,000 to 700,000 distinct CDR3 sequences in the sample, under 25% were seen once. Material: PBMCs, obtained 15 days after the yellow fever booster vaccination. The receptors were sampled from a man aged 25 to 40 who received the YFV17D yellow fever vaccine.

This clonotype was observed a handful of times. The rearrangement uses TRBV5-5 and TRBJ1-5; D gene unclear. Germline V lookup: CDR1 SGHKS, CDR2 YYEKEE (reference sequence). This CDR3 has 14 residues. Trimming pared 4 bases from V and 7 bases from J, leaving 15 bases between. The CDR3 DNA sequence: TGTGCCAGCAGCCCATTGGAGGCACGGCAGCCCCAGCATTTT. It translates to CASSPLEARQPQHF. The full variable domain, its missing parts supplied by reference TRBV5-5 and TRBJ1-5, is DAGVTQSPTHLIKTRGQQVTLRCSPISGHKSVSWYQQVLGQGPQFIFQYYEKEERGRGNFPDRFSARQFPNYSSELNVNALLLGDSALYLCASSPLEARQPQHFGDGTRLSIL.

The CDR3, as DNA: TGTGCCAGCTCCCCTGTTCGGAACACCGGGGAGCTGTTTTTT. Its translation: CASSPVRNTGELFF. The chain joins TRBV18 to TRBJ2-2, with D unclear. The CDR3 totals 14 residues. The V end was cut by 6 bases, the J end by 1 base, with 9 bases between. From germline, CDR1 is KGHSH and CDR2 LQKENI.

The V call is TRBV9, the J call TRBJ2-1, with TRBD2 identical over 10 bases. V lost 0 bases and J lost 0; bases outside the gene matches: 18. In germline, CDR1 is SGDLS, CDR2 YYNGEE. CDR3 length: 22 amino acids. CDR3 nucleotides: TGTGCCAGCAGCGTAGCTCCGGGTACTAGCGGGACGTTACCGAGCTCCTACAATGAGCAGTTCTTC. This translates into CASSVAPGTSGTLPSSYNEQFF.

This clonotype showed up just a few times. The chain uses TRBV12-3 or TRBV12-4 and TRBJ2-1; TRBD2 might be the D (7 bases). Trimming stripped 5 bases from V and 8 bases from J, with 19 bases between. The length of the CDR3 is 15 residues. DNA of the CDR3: TGTGCCAGCAGTCTCCGAGGGGGGAGGGCCGATGAGCAGTTCTTC. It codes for CASSLRGGRADEQFF.

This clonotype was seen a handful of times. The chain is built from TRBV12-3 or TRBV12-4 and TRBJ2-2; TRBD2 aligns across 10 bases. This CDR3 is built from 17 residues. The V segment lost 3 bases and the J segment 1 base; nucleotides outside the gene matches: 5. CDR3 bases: TGTGCCAGCAGTTTGGCCCGGACTAGCGGGAACACCGGGGAGCTGTTTTTT. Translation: CASSLARTSGNTGELFF.

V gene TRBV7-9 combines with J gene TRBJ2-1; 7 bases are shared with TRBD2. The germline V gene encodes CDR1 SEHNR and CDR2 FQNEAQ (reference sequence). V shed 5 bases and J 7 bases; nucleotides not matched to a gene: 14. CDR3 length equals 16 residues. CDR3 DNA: TGTGCCAGCAGCCCTCGGGGCGGGAGCCGGGCGAATGAGCAGTTCTTC. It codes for CASSPRGGSRANEQFF.

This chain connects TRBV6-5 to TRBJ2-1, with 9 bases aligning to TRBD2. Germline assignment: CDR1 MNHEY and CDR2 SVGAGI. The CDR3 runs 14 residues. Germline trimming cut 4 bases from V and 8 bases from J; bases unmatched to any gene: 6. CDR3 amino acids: CASSFMRTSDEQFF. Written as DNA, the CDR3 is TGTGCCAGCAGTTTTATGAGGACTAGCGATGAGCAGTTCTTC.

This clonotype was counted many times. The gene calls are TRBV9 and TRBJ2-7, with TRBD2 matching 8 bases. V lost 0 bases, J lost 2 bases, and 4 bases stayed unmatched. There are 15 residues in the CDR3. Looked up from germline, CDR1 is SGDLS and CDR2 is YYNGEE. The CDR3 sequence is CASSVDPGGTYEQYF. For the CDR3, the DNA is TGTGCCAGCAGCGTAGATCCGGGAGGGACCTACGAGCAGTACTTC. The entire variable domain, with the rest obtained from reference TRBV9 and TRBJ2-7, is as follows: DSGVTQTPKHLITATGQRVTLRCSPRSGDLSVYWYQQSLDQGLQFLIQYYNGEERAKGNILERFSAQQFPDLHSELNLSSLELGDSALYFCASSVDPGGTYEQYFGPGTRLTVT.

The CDR3 coding sequence is TGTGCCAGCAGCTCACCGACTAGCTCCTACGAGCAGTACTTC. It encodes CASSSPTSSYEQYF. The V gene is TRBV7-9, the J gene TRBJ2-7, with a possible D match to TRBD2 (6 bases). CDR1 and CDR2 from the germline V gene are SEHNR and FQNEAQ (reference sequence). The germline V and J ends were trimmed by 4 bases and 0 bases, with 10 bases remaining between them. The CDR3 length is 14 residues.

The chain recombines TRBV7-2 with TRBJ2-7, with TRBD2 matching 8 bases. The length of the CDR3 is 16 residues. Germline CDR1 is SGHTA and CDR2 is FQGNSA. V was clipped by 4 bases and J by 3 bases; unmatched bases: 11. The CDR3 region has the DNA TGTGCCAGCAGCTCAGCCTCGGGACTAGGCCTCTACGAGCAGTACTTC. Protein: CASSSASGLGLYEQYF.

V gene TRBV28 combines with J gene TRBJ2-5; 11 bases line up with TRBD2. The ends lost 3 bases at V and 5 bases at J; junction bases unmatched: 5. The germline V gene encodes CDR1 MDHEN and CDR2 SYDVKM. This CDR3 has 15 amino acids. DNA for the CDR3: TGTGCCAGCAGTTTTTTACTAGCGGGAGCTGAGACCCAGTACTTC. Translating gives CASSFLLAGAETQYF.

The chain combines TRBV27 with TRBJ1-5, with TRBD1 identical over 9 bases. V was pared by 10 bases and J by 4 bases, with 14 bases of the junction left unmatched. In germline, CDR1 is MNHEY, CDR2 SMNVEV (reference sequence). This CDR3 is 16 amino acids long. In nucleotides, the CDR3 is TGTGCCATTATCGACAGACCGGGACAGGGAAATCAGCCCCAGCATTTT. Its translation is CAIIDRPGQGNQPQHF.

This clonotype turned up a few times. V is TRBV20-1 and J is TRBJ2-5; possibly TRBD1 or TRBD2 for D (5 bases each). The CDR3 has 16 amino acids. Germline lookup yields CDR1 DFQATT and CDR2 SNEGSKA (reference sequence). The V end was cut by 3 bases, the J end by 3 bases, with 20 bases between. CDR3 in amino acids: CSASQSPGTWKETQYF. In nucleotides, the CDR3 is TGCAGTGCTAGTCAATCCCCCGGGACCTGGAAAGAGACCCAGTACTTC.

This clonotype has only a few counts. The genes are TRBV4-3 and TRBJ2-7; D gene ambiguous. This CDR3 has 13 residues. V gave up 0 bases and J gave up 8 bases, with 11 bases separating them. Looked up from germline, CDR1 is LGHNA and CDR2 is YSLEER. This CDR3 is CASSQEVRLKQYF. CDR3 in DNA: TGCGCCAGCAGCCAAGAAGTCAGACTTAAGCAGTACTTC.

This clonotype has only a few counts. CDR3 residues: CASSQDLGGNIQYF. The DNA for the CDR3 is TGTGCCAGCAGCCAAGATCTAGGGGGAAACATTCAGTACTTC. This rearrangement joins TRBV3-1 to TRBJ2-4, with D perhaps TRBD1 (6 bases). The CDR3 is 14 residues long. Germline values: CDR1 LGHDT, CDR2 YNNKEL (reference sequence). V lost 0 bases and J lost 6, with 9 bases in between. Using reference TRBV3-1 and TRBJ2-4 for the parts outside the CDR3, the full variable domain is DTAVSQTPKYLVTQMGNDKSIKCEQNLGHDTMYWYKQDSKKFLKIMFSYNNKELIINETVPNRFSPKSPDKAHLNLHINSLELGDSAVYFCASSQDLGGNIQYFGAGTRLSVL.

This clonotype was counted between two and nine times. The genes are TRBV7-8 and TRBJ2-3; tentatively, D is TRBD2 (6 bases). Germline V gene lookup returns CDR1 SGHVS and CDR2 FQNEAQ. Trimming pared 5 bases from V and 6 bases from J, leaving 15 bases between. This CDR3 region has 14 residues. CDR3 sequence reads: CASSPSVVGDTQYF. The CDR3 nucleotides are TGTGCCAGCAGCCCTAGCGTGGTGGGGGATACGCAGTATTTT.

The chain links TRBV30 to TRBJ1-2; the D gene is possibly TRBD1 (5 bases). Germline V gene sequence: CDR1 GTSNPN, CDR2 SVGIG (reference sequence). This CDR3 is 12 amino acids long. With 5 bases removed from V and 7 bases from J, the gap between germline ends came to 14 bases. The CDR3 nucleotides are TGTGCCTGGGGCCCCGGGACTTCTGGCTACACCTTC. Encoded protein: CAWGPGTSGYTF. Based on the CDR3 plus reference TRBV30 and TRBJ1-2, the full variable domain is SQTIHQWPATLVQPVGSPLSLECTVEGTSNPNLYWYRQAAGRGLQLLFYSVGIGQISSEVPQNLSASRPQDRQFILSSKKLLLSDSGFYLCAWGPGTSGYTFGSGTRLTVV.

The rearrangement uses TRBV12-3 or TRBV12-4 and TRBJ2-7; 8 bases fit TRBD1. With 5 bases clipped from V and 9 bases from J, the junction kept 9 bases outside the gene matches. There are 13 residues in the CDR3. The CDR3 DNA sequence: TGTGCCAGCAGTCAAACGGACAGGGTGGGGCAGTACTTC. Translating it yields CASSQTDRVGQYF.